This TCR beta chain stems from a study of blood T cell repertoires in COVID-19. The wider study: Whether acute or convalescent, the COVID-19 samples came from the United States, Italy and Spain. Sources were T cells, B-cell-depleted T cells, or PBMCs; the material itself was cDNA or gDNA.

Per the original methods: Reference gene primers were amplified, and this amplification served to estimate nucleated cell counts. Some clones are missing from TCRdb's copy, which holds only in-frame ones; the method was immunoSEQ multiplex PCR. V, J and clone size reflect that table, while D and trimming were determined from the DNA. The repertoire holds approximately 200,000 clones, around 79% seen once, with 17% in the top ten. The germline V and J ends were trimmed by 1 base and 8 bases, with 14 bases remaining between them. Germline lookup yields CDR1 SGHAT and CDR2 FQDESV (reference sequence). The length of the CDR3 is 14 residues.

V usage is TRBV11-1 and J usage is TRBJ1-2; possible D gene TRBD1, 6 bases. The sequence was obtained from a man between 60 and 75 years old with active or convalescent COVID-19. Sequenced: peripheral blood. For the CDR3, the DNA is TGTGCCAGCAGCTTAGATATGACAGGCGCGGGCTACACCTTC. The encoded protein is CASSLDMTGAGYTF.